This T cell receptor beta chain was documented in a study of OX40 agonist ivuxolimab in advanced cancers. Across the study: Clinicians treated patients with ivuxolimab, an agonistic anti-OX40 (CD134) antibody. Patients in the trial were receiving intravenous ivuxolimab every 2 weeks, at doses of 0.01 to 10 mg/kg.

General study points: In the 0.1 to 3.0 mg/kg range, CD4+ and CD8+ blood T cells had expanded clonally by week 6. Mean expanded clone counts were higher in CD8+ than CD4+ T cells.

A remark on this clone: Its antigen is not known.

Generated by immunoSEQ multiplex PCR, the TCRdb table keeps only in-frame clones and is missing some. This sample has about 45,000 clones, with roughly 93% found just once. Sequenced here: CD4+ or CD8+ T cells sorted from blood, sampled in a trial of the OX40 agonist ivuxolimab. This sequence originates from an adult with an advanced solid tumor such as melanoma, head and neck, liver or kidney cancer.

CDR3 amino acids: CASSPDEREASYEQYF. DNA of the CDR3: TGTGCCAGCTCACCAGACGAACGGGAGGCATCCTACGAGCAGTACTTC. This chain joins TRBV18 and TRBJ2-7; 7 nucleotides align to TRBD2. V lost 2 bases, J lost 1 base, and 8 bases stayed unmatched. Germline CDR1 KGHSH, CDR2 LQKENI. This CDR3 spans 16 amino acids.